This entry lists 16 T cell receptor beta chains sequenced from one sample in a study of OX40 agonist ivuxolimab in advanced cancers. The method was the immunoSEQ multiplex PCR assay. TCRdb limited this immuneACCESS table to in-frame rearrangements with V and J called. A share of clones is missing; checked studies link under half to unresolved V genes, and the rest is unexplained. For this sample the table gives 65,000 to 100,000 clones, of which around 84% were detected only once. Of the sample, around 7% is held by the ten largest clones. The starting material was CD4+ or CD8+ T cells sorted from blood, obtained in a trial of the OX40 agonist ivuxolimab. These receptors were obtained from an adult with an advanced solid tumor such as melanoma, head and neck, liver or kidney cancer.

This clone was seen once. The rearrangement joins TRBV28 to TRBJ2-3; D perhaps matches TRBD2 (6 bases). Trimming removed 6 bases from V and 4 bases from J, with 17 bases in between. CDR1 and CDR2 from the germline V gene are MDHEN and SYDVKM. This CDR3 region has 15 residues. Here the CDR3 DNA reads TGTGCCAGCAGCCAGGGCCAGACTAGGGCAGATACGCAGTATTTT. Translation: CASSQGQTRADTQYF. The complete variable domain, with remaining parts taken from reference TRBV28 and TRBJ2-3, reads DVKVTQSSRYLVKRTGEKVFLECVQDMDHENMFWYRQDPGLGLRLIYFSYDVKMKEKGDIPEGYSVSREKKERFSLILESASTNQTSMYLCASSQGQTRADTQYFGPGTRLTVL.

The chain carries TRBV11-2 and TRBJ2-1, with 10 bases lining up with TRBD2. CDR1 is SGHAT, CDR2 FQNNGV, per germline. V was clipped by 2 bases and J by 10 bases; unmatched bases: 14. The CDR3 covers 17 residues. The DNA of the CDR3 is TGTGCCAGCAGCTTACGAATAAGCGGGGGGGCCTACAGAGAGCAGTTCTTC. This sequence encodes CASSLRISGGAYREQFF.

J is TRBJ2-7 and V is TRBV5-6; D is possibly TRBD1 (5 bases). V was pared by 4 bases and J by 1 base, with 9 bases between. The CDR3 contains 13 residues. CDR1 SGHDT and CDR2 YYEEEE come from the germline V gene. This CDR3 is CASSPDSSYEQYF. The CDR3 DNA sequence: TGTGCCAGCAGCCCTGACAGTTCCTACGAGCAGTACTTC. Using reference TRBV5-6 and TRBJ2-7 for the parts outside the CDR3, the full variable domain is DAGVTQSPTHLIKTRGQQVTLRCSPKSGHDTVSWYQQALGQGPQFIFQYYEEEERQRGNFPDRFSGHQFPNYSSELNVNALLLGDSALYLCASSPDSSYEQYFGPGTRLTVT.

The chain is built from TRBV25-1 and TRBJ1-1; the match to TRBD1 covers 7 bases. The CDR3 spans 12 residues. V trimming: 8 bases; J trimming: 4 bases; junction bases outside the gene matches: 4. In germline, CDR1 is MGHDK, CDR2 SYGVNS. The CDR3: CASGTGATEAFF. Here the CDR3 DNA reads TGTGCCAGCGGAACAGGGGCCACTGAAGCTTTCTTT.

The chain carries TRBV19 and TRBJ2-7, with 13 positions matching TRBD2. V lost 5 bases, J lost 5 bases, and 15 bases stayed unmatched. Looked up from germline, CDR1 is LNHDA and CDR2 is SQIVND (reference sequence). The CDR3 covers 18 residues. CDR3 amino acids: CASSAGLAGEPSFDEQYF. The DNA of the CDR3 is TGTGCCAGTAGTGCAGGACTAGCGGGAGAGCCCTCTTTCGACGAGCAGTACTTC.

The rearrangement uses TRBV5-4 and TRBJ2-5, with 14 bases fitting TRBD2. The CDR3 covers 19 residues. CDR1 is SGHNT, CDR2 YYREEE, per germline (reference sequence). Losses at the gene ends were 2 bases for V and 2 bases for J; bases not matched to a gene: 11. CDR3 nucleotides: TGTGCCAGCAGCTTTGGTAGACTAGCGGGGGGGAATGATCAAGAGACCCAGTACTTC. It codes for CASSFGRLAGGNDQETQYF.

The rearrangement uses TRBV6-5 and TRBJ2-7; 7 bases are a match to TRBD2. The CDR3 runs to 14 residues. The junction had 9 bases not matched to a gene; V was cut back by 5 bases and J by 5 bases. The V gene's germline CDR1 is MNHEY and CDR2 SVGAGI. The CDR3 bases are TGTGCCAGCAGTAACCCGGGACTACAGGACGAGCAGTACTTC. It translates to CASSNPGLQDEQYF.

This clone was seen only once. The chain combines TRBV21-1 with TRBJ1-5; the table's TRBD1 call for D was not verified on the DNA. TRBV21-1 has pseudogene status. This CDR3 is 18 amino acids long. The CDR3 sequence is CASSPTGEATWSNQPQHF. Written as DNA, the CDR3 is TGTGCCAGCAGCCCCACAGGAGAAGCTACATGGAGCAATCAGCCCCAGCATTTT.

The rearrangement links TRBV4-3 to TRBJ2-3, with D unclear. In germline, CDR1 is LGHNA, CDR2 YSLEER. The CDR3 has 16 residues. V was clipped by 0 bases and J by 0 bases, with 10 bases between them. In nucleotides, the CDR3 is TGCGCCAGCAGCCAAGACGGGCCCCCCAGCACAGATACGCAGTATTTT. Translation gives CASSQDGPPSTDTQYF.

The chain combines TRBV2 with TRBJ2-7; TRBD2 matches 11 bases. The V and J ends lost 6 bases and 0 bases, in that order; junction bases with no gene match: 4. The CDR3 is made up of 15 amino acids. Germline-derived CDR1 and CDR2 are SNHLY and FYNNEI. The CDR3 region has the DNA TGTGCCAGCAGGGAGGGACTAGCGGCCTCCTACGAGCAGTACGTC. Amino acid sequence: CASREGLAASYEQYV.

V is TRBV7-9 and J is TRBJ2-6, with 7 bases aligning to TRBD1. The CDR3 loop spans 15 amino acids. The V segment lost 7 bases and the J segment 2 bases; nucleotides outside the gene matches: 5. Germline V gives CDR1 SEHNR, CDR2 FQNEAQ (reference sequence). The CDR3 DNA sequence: TGTGCCAGCACCCCGACAGGGACTGGGGCCAACGTCCTGACTTTC. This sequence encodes CASTPTGTGANVLTF.

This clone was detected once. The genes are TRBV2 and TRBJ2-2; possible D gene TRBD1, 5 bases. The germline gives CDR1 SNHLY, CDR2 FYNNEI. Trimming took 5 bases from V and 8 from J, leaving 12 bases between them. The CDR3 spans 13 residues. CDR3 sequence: CASSPQGGGELFF. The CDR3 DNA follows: TGTGCCAGCAGTCCGCAGGGTGGGGGGGAGCTGTTTTTT.

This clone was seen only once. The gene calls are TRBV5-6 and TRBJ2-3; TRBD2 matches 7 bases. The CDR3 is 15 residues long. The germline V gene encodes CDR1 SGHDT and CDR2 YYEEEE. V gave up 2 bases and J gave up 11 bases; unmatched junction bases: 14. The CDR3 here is CASSFYASAGVGQYF. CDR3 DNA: TGTGCCAGCAGCTTTTATGCTAGCGCGGGGGTTGGGCAGTATTTT.

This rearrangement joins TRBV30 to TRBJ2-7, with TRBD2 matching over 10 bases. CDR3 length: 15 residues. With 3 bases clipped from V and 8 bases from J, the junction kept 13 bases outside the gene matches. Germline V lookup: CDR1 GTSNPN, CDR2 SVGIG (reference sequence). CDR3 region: CAWSREPGLARKQYF. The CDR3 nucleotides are TGTGCCTGGAGCCGAGAACCGGGACTAGCGCGAAAGCAGTACTTC.

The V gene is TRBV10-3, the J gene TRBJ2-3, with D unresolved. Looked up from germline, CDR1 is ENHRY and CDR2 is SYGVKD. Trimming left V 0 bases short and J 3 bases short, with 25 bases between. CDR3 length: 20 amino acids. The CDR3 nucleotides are TGTGCCATCAGTGAGTCGGGGTGGGAAGCTTTGCTCCCCGGAACAGATACGCAGTATTTT. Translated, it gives CAISESGWEALLPGTDTQYF.

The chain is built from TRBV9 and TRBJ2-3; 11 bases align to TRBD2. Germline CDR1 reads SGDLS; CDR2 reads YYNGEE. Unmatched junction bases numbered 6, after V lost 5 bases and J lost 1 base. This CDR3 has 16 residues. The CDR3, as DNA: TGTGCCAGCAGTGGGATTAGCGGGGGGGGCACAGATACGCAGTATTTT. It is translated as CASSGISGGGTDTQYF.